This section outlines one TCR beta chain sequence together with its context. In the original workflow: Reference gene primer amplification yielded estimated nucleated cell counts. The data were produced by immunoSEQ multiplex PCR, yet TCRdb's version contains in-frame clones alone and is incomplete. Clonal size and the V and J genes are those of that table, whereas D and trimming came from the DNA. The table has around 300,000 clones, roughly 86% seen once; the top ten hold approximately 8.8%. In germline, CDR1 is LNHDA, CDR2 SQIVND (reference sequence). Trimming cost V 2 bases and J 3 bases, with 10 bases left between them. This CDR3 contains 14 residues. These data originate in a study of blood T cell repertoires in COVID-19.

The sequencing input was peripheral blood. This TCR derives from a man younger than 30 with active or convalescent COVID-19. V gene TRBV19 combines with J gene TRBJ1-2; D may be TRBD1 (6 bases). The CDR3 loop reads CASSIRAGDYGYTF. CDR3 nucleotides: TGTGCCAGTAGTATAAGAGCAGGGGACTATGGCTACACCTTC.